This passage covers 8 T cell receptor beta chains from one sample sequenced in a study of blood T cells in healthy people across ages. A second PCR of 7 to 11 cycles used a sample-barcoded 5' primer and a J-beta primer mix. TCRdb re-called the 5' RACE reads through MiXCR, storing one row per CDR3 protein. The table has approximately 770,000 distinct CDR3 sequences, 58% seen once. The material sequenced was blood. The origin of the receptors is a man aged 30 to 45 in good health.

This chain uses TRBV5-1 with TRBJ1-2; D is unresolved. The length of the CDR3 is 15 residues. Germline V lookup: CDR1 SGHRS, CDR2 YFSETQ. Trimming left V 0 bases short and J 3 bases short, with 12 bases between. The CDR3 is CASSLEVLSHYGYTF. CDR3 sequence (DNA): TGCGCCAGCAGCTTGGAAGTATTGAGCCACTATGGCTACACCTTC. Variable domain in full (rest from reference TRBV5-1 and TRBJ1-2): KAGVTQTPRYLIKTRGQQVTLSCSPISGHRSVSWYQQTPGQGLQFLFEYFSETQRNKGNFPGRFSGRQFSNSRSEMNVSTLELGDSALYLCASSLEVLSHYGYTFGSGTRLTVV.

This chain connects TRBV7-2 to TRBJ2-1; D is possibly TRBD2 (6 bases). The CDR3 is 13 residues long. Germline values: CDR1 SGHTA, CDR2 FQGNSA. V dropped 7 bases and J dropped 4 bases, with 11 bases sitting between them. In DNA, the CDR3 is TGTGCCAGCACGGGAGTAATGTACAATGAGCAGTTCTTC. This codes for CASTGVMYNEQFF.

The chain uses TRBV7-2 and TRBJ2-3; no definite D call. The V gene lost 9 bases and the J gene lost 2 bases, with 12 bases spanning the gap. The CDR3 runs to 13 residues. Germline V CDR1 and CDR2: SGHTA, FQGNSA. The CDR3 sequence is CASSPEITDTQYF. In DNA, the CDR3 is TGTGCCAGTAGCCCAGAGATCACAGATACGCAGTATTTT.

V usage is TRBV20-1 and J usage is TRBJ2-7; TRBD2 matches 7 bases. The V gene's germline CDR1 is DFQATT and CDR2 SNEGSKA (reference sequence). The CDR3 has 15 amino acids. V was pared by 2 bases and J by 2 bases, with 9 bases of the junction left unmatched. This chain's CDR3 is CSARNPRGGAYEQYF. CDR3 bases: TGCAGTGCTAGAAACCCGAGGGGAGGGGCCTACGAGCAGTACTTC.

The J gene is TRBJ2-1, the V gene TRBV6-1; the D is unclear. This CDR3 spans 14 amino acids. V gave up 4 bases and J gave up 5 bases, with 12 bases separating them. Germline lookup yields CDR1 MNHNS and CDR2 SASEGT. The DNA of the CDR3 is TGTGCCAGCAGTGTCCAGGTTCCCAACAATGAGCAGTTCTTC. This gives the protein CASSVQVPNNEQFF.

This clonotype was observed a few times. This chain joins TRBV7-2 and TRBJ2-5; D gene uncertain. The germline V gene has CDR1 SGHTA and CDR2 FQGNSA. Trimming pared 4 bases from V and 4 bases from J, leaving 13 bases between. The CDR3 consists of 14 residues. The CDR3 sequence is CASSSQRLLETQYF. The CDR3 DNA is TGTGCCAGCAGCTCCCAAAGACTGCTAGAGACCCAGTACTTC.

V is TRBV10-3 and J is TRBJ2-5; no clear D gene. CDR3 length: 15 amino acids. Germline values: CDR1 ENHRY, CDR2 SYGVKD. The V gene lost 3 bases and the J gene lost 2 bases, with 13 bases spanning the gap. The CDR3 here is CAISDPGRPQETQYF. CDR3 nucleotide sequence: TGTGCCATCAGTGATCCGGGCAGACCTCAAGAGACCCAGTACTTC.

The table lists this clonotype with a few counts. The rearrangement uses TRBV12-3 or TRBV12-4 and TRBJ1-2; D may be TRBD1 (6 bases). Trimming stripped 5 bases from V and 7 bases from J, with 14 bases between. The CDR3 is 13 residues long. CDR3 coding DNA: TGTGCCAGCAGTGTACTCCAGGGGAGTGGCTACACCTTC. Its protein is CASSVLQGSGYTF.